One and the same sample provided the 18 T cell receptor beta chains below, sequenced in a study of human T cells and chemical hapten exposure. TCRdb itself ran the RACE reads through MiXCR, one entry per CDR3 protein. The sample has about 110,000 distinct CDR3 sequences; 9.2% are singletons. Regarding time point: patch test 2, 6 weeks after DPC sensitization. The treatment here: therapeutic diphenylcyclopropenone sensitization with weekly scalp DPC. The source material was whole blood, sampled in connection with sensitization to the hapten diphenylcyclopropenone (DPC). These receptors came from a middle-aged woman with alopecia areata. Some clones in this sample may be carry-over from other donors' samples.

Many counts were recorded for this clonotype. This chain joins TRBV27 and TRBJ1-1, with a weak D call TRBD1 (5 bases). Germline V lookup: CDR1 MNHEY, CDR2 SMNVEV (reference sequence). This CDR3 comprises 13 residues. V gave up 6 bases and J gave up 4 bases, with 12 bases separating them. In DNA form, the CDR3 reads TGTGCCAGCAGACCGTCAGGGAGCACTGAAGCTTTCTTT. This encodes CASRPSGSTEAFF.

This clonotype was observed a few times. This chain joins TRBV11-1 and TRBJ1-5; D gene unclear. Looked up from germline, CDR1 is SGHAT and CDR2 is FQDESV (reference sequence). CDR3 length: 13 residues. V was pared by 2 bases and J by 6 bases, with 8 bases between. CDR3 DNA sequence: TGTGCCAGCAGCTTAATGCTGGGTCAGCCCCAGCATTTT. This encodes CASSLMLGQPQHF.

V usage is TRBV11-2 and J usage is TRBJ2-7; D uncertain. Germline V gives CDR1 SGHAT, CDR2 FQNNGV. The CDR3 spans 14 residues. The ends were cut back, 3 bases at V and 0 bases at J, with 9 bases in the middle. The CDR3 sequence is CASSFPQTSYEQYF. As DNA, the CDR3 is TGTGCCAGCAGCTTCCCGCAGACCTCCTACGAGCAGTACTTC.

This clonotype has ten or more counts. V is TRBV4-1 and J is TRBJ2-4; 7 nucleotides match TRBD1. V was pared by 5 bases and J by 0 bases, with 13 bases of the junction left unmatched. This CDR3 has 18 amino acids. CDR1 and CDR2 (germline): MGHRA, YSYEKL. The CDR3 here is CASSNPGQTTLAKNIQYF. The CDR3 nucleotides read TGCGCCAGCAGCAACCCGGGACAGACGACGCTAGCCAAAAACATTCAGTACTTC.

This clonotype was found a few times. J is TRBJ2-2 and V is TRBV5-5, with TRBD1 as a possible D gene (5 bases). With 4 bases removed from V and 2 bases from J, the gap between germline ends came to 12 bases. The CDR3 extends over 15 amino acids. Germline lookup yields CDR1 SGHKS and CDR2 YYEKEE (reference sequence). The CDR3 reads CASSPQTANTGELFF. The CDR3 DNA reads TGTGCCAGCAGCCCGCAGACAGCAAACACCGGGGAGCTGTTTTTT. The variable domain in full, completed from reference TRBV5-5 and TRBJ2-2, reads DAGVTQSPTHLIKTRGQQVTLRCSPISGHKSVSWYQQVLGQGPQFIFQYYEKEERGRGNFPDRFSARQFPNYSSELNVNALLLGDSALYLCASSPQTANTGELFFGEGSRLTVL.

This chain uses TRBV7-9 with TRBJ1-2, with D tentatively TRBD1 (5 bases). Per germline, CDR1 SEHNR and CDR2 FQNEAQ (reference sequence). This CDR3 region has 13 residues. DNA of the CDR3: TGTGTGTCGAGGGGTGGTCTGGGGTATGGCTACACCTTC. Its protein product is CVSRGGLGYGYTF.

This clonotype turned up a few times. V is TRBV7-6 and J is TRBJ1-2, with D possibly being TRBD1 (6 bases). The germline V gene encodes CDR1 SGHVS and CDR2 FNYEAQ. CDR3 length equals 13 residues. V was clipped by 1 base and J by 5 bases, with 8 bases between them. The CDR3 DNA reads TGTGCCAGCAGCTTAGGCAGGGGATATGGCTACACCTTC. Protein product: CASSLGRGYGYTF.

At least ten counts were recorded for this clonotype. This rearrangement joins TRBV7-2 to TRBJ2-3; unclear D gene. V was cut by 6 bases and J by 5 bases, with 12 bases left in between. The CDR3 is 13 residues long. CDR1 is SGHTA and CDR2 is FQGNSA in the germline V gene. In DNA form, the CDR3 reads TGTGCCAGCAGTCGGATCATCGTAGATACGCAGTATTTT. Encoded protein: CASSRIIVDTQYF.

This clonotype was seen many times. The rearrangement joins TRBV10-2 to TRBJ2-1; 11 bases align to TRBD2. Germline V gene sequence: CDR1 WSHSY, CDR2 SAAADI. The J segment lost 10 bases and the V segment lost 8 bases, leaving 10 bases of the junction unmatched. The CDR3 totals 14 residues. CDR3 DNA sequence: TGCGCCAGCGGATTAGCGGGGGGGCCATGGGAGCAGTTCTTC. This encodes CASGLAGGPWEQFF.

This clonotype came up many times. The chain links TRBV6-2 or TRBV6-3 to TRBJ2-5; D gene uncertain. This CDR3 region has 12 residues. Germline lookup yields CDR1 MNHEY and CDR2 SVGEGT. Trimming stripped 3 bases from V and 5 bases from J, with 7 bases between. The DNA for the CDR3 is TGTGCCAGCAGTTATGGTCAGGAGACCCAGTACTTC. Protein product: CASSYGQETQYF.

This clonotype was picked up many times. V and J are TRBV4-2 and TRBJ2-6, with 7 positions matching TRBD1. The CDR3 is 19 residues long. Trimming cost V 2 bases and J 0 bases; bases outside gene matches: 10. Germline V CDR1 and CDR2: LGHNA, YNFKEQ. The CDR3 is CASSQFAATGSSGANVLTF. CDR3 in DNA: TGTGCCAGCAGCCAATTCGCCGCGACAGGGAGCTCTGGGGCCAACGTCCTGACTTTC.

In this sample, this clonotype turned up many times. V usage is TRBV5-1 and J usage is TRBJ2-5; tentatively, D is TRBD2 (5 bases). The germline V gene encodes CDR1 SGHRS and CDR2 YFSETQ. V lost 4 bases, J lost 0 bases, and 7 bases lay in between. The CDR3 loop spans 13 amino acids. The CDR3 loop reads CASSRGYQETQYF. In nucleotides, the CDR3 is TGCGCCAGCAGCCGAGGGTACCAAGAGACCCAGTACTTC.

This chain uses TRBV18 with TRBJ1-1, with D unclear. Germline CDR1 KGHSH, CDR2 LQKENI. V lost 2 bases to trimming and J lost 5 bases, with 9 bases between them. There are 13 residues in the CDR3. CDR3 sequence: CASSPGQLTEAFF. CDR3 nucleotides: TGTGCCAGCTCACCAGGTCAGCTAACTGAAGCTTTCTTT.

This clonotype was detected many times. The CDR3 DNA reads as TGTGCCAGCAGCTTACAGTTGTGGACTAGCAATGAGCAGTTCTTC. Translation gives CASSLQLWTSNEQFF. This chain links TRBV7-9 with TRBJ2-1; 7 bases match TRBD2. With 2 bases clipped from V and 6 bases from J, the junction kept 7 bases outside the gene matches. The CDR3 has 15 residues. Germline CDR1 and CDR2: SEHNR and FQNEAQ (reference sequence). The variable domain in full, with the rest retrieved from reference TRBV7-9 and TRBJ2-1, is DTGVSQNPRHKITKRGQNVTFRCDPISEHNRLYWYRQTLGQGPEFLTYFQNEAQLEKSRLLSDRFSAERPKGSFSTLEIQRTEQGDSAMYLCASSLQLWTSNEQFFGPGTRLTVL.

This clonotype occurred many times. CDR3 in amino acids: CASMAGGTQYF. CDR3 DNA sequence: TGTGCCAGCATGGCGGGTGGGACCCAGTACTTC. The rearrangement joins TRBV2 to TRBJ2-5; maybe TRBD2 (5 bases). In germline, CDR1 is SNHLY, CDR2 FYNNEI. V dropped 7 bases and J dropped 7 bases, with 10 bases sitting between them. The CDR3 loop spans 11 amino acids.

As for this clonotype: A single base separates this from a much larger clone, so it may be a read error. The V call is TRBV6-2 or TRBV6-3, the J call TRBJ2-5, with D hard to call. Germline V CDR1 and CDR2: MNHEY, SVGEGT. This CDR3 region has 10 residues. V lost 6 bases, J lost 2 bases, and 1 base lay in between. The CDR3 loop is CASRQETQYF. The CDR3 coding sequence is TGTGCCAGCAGACAAGAGACCCAGTACTTC.

This chain connects TRBV6-1 to TRBJ1-2; D possibly corresponds to TRBD1 (5 bases). Between the trimmed V and J ends, which lost 3 bases and 5 bases, there was a span of 10 bases. Germline lookup yields CDR1 MNHNS and CDR2 SASEGT. The CDR3 totals 13 residues. CDR3 DNA sequence: TGTGCCAGCAGTGATCAGCCAGGGTATGGCTACACCTTC. This codes for CASSDQPGYGYTF.

This clonotype was observed many times. The gene calls are TRBV10-3 and TRBJ1-1, with D maybe TRBD1 (6 bases). V dropped 9 bases and J dropped 3 bases, with 11 bases sitting between them. This CDR3 region has 12 residues. Per the germline V gene, CDR1 is ENHRY and CDR2 is SYGVKD. CDR3 DNA sequence: TGTGCCATTGGGGCAGGGGACACTGAAGCTTTCTTT. This sequence encodes CAIGAGDTEAFF.